Presented here are 14 T cell receptor beta chains from one specimen sequenced in a study of human T cells and chemical hapten exposure. Time point denoted: patch test 2, 6 weeks after DPC sensitization. Noted treatment: therapeutic diphenylcyclopropenone sensitization with weekly scalp DPC. TCRdb re-analysed the RACE reads in MiXCR, keeping a single row per CDR3 protein. This table holds around 99,000 distinct CDR3 sequences, roughly a tenth found once. The specimen was whole blood, collected in connection with sensitization to the hapten diphenylcyclopropenone (DPC). These receptor sequences come from a woman in her thirties or forties with alopecia areata. Some clones in this sample may be carry-over from other donors' samples.

About this clonotype itself: A much larger clone differs by one base, so this may be a read error. This chain links TRBV10-2 with TRBJ1-1; 8 bases are shared with TRBD1. The germline CDR1 and CDR2 sequences are WSHSY and SAAADI. The CDR3 runs to 12 residues. This CDR3 reads CVEQGVDTKAFF. The CDR3, as DNA: TGCGTCGAACAGGGGGTGGACACTAAAGCTTTCTTT.

DNA for the CDR3: TGTGCCAGCAGTGAATACCCGACAGGGGCCGGGGAGCTGTTTTTT. Amino acid sequence: CASSEYPTGAGELFF. V usage is TRBV6-1 and J usage is TRBJ2-2; the match to TRBD1 covers 8 bases. V lost 2 bases and J lost 6; bases outside the gene matches: 5. The germline V gene has CDR1 MNHNS and CDR2 SASEGT. The CDR3 sequence is 15 residues long.

The chain carries TRBV20-1 and TRBJ2-1; D remains unclear. The CDR3 loop spans 12 amino acids. From germline, CDR1 is DFQATT and CDR2 SNEGSKA (reference sequence). V lost 6 bases and J 10 bases, leaving 16 bases between the germline ends. CDR3 in amino acids: CSARRLSREQFF. Here the CDR3 DNA reads TGCAGTGCCCGACGACTTTCCCGAGAGCAGTTCTTC.

The CDR3 region is CASILSRDTGGETQYF. The CDR3 DNA sequence: TGTGCCAGCATCCTGTCCCGGGACACGGGAGGGGAGACCCAGTACTTC. The V gene is TRBV25-1, the J gene TRBJ2-5, with 8 positions matching TRBD2. The CDR3 runs 16 residues. CDR1 and CDR2 (germline): MGHDK, SYGVNS. J lost 5 bases, V lost 7 bases, and 15 bases had no gene match.

The rearrangement uses TRBV5-4 and TRBJ2-1; D is perhaps TRBD2 (6 bases). In germline, CDR1 is SGHNT, CDR2 YYREEE (reference sequence). V was trimmed by 4 bases and J by 6 bases, leaving 17 bases between them. The CDR3 runs to 15 residues. CDR3 protein: CASSPRPPGLNEQFF. Here the CDR3 DNA reads TGTGCCAGCAGCCCGCGTCCCCCGGGACTCAATGAGCAGTTCTTC.

This clonotype appeared many times. The V call is TRBV10-3, the J call TRBJ1-2; D is ambiguous. Germline loops: CDR1 ENHRY, CDR2 SYGVKD. This CDR3 region has 14 residues. The V end lost 3 bases, the J end lost 4 bases, and 12 bases lay between the germline ends. The CDR3 is CAISEGYQAYGYTF. The CDR3 bases are TGTGCCATCAGTGAAGGGTACCAGGCCTATGGCTACACCTTC.

This clonotype was found many times. The chain carries TRBV9 and TRBJ1-3, with D hard to call. The V end lost 1 base, the J end lost 1 base, and 15 bases lay between the germline ends. CDR3 length: 17 residues. CDR1 SGDLS and CDR2 YYNGEE come from the germline V gene. CDR3 DNA sequence: TGTGCCAGCAGCGTATCCCGCGGGGATACTTCTGGAAACACCATATATTTT. Amino acid sequence: CASSVSRGDTSGNTIYF.

This clonotype was observed at least ten times. The J gene is TRBJ2-7, the V gene TRBV11-2, with 10 bases lining up with TRBD2. V lost 4 bases and J lost 0; bases outside the gene matches: 6. The CDR3 extends over 16 amino acids. Germline assignment: CDR1 SGHAT and CDR2 FQNNGV. In DNA, the CDR3 is TGTGCCAGCAGCTCTACGACTAGCGGGCGCTCCTACGAGCAGTACTTC. This gives the protein CASSSTTSGRSYEQYF.

This clonotype came up a few times. V and J are TRBV12-5 and TRBJ1-1; D is possibly TRBD1 (6 bases). The V gene lost 1 base and the J gene lost 7 bases, with 13 bases spanning the gap. Per the germline V gene, CDR1 is LGHNT and CDR2 is FRNRAP. The CDR3 covers 14 residues. The CDR3, as DNA: TGTGCTAGTGGTTTGGGGGGACATCAAAATGAAGCTTTCTTT. It translates to CASGLGGHQNEAFF.

This clonotype was counted only a few times. The chain is built from TRBV5-1 and TRBJ1-1; no clear D gene. Deletions cut 5 bases from V and 2 bases from J, with 16 bases between. CDR1 SGHRS and CDR2 YFSETQ come from the germline V gene. The CDR3 sequence is 15 residues long. In DNA, the CDR3 is TGCGCCAGCAGTTCGCAACCTCAAAGTAACACTGAAGCTTTCTTT. Translated: CASSSQPQSNTEAFF.

J is TRBJ2-5 and V is TRBV2; TRBD2 matches 14 bases. CDR1 is SNHLY and CDR2 is FYNNEI in the germline V gene. This CDR3 is 17 amino acids long. Germline trimming cut 6 bases from V and 4 bases from J; bases unmatched to any gene: 10. CDR3 nucleotides: TGTGCCAGCAGGCCGGGACTAGCGGGGGTCCTGATAGAGACCCAGTACTTC. Amino acid sequence: CASRPGLAGVLIETQYF.

In this sample, this clonotype turned up a few times. The gene calls are TRBV6-2 or TRBV6-3 and TRBJ1-1; unclear D gene. CDR1 and CDR2 from the germline V gene are MNHEY and SVGEGT. V was clipped by 0 bases and J by 1 base, with 9 bases between them. There are 15 residues in the CDR3. CDR3 DNA sequence: TGTGCCAGCAGTTACTCATGGGGAGCGAACACTGAAGCTTTCTTT. It yields the protein CASSYSWGANTEAFF.

Many counts were recorded for this clonotype. The chain combines TRBV6-5 with TRBJ2-7; D call uncertain. Germline CDR1 and CDR2: MNHEY and SVGAGI. V lost 2 bases and J 6 bases, leaving 8 bases between the germline ends. The CDR3 consists of 12 residues. Written as DNA, the CDR3 is TGTGCCAGCAGTTACGTGGCAGGCGAGCAGTACTTC. It is translated as CASSYVAGEQYF.

The genes are TRBV30 and TRBJ1-1; D ambiguous. With 4 bases removed from V and 8 bases from J, the gap between germline ends came to 14 bases. The CDR3 sequence is 12 residues long. The germline gives CDR1 GTSNPN, CDR2 SVGIG (reference sequence). The CDR3 loop reads CAWTTSPSEAFF. The CDR3 DNA sequence: TGTGCCTGGACAACCTCGCCCTCCGAAGCTTTCTTT.